This T cell receptor (beta chain) was captured in a study of cytomegalovirus exposure and HLA in healthy donors (dated by TCRdb to between 2016 and 2019). At the level of the whole study: An earlier analysis of under 600 of the donors reported 276 Gb of sequence data and approximately 110 million unique TCR beta sequences from 190 million or so T cells. Roughly 300 gigabases of sequencing data and tens of millions of unique TCR sequences were included in an early release covering about 600 HLA-typed donors. The genetic ancestry cluster associated with self-reported Caucasian donors included 81% of the 398 genotyped donors. The study aimed to test whether cataloging public T cell receptors could reveal signatures of past pathogen exposure. Using immunosequencing, the study profiled T cell repertoires from some 670 subjects and related those repertoires to cytomegalovirus serostatus. Along with the roughly 700-subject first cohort, a separate validation cohort of some 130 different subjects was used. To predict cytomegalovirus infection status, the study brought together high-throughput TCR immunosequencing, statistical association of individual TCRs with disease status, and machine learning. To study patterns of TCR occurrence, a later analysis re-analyzed previously published TCR beta repertoires from around 660 donors and added high-resolution HLA genotyping. Rather than drawing on any new phenotypic data, the later analysis identified candidate immune exposures from TCR beta sequences and the way those sequences occurred across donors. An earlier analysis of around 580 of the donors used high-throughput TCR beta sequencing to judge whether each TCR beta V gene segment behaved as functional or pseudogenic. Donor age, sex, ethnicity and CMV serostatus were compiled together with the repertoire data. A later genetic analysis took genome-wide SNP genotypes for about 55% of the 666 donors and used that subset as a discovery cohort. Every repertoire in the discovery cohort had been generated on one and the same sequencing platform. HLA typing covered class I and class II loci at four-digit resolution. Typing coverage differed by locus: A, B, C, DRB1 and DQB1 were typed in about 629-640 donors, DQA1 in around 500, DPA1 in some 600, and DPB1 in 450 to 490. About 5 DR-DQ haplotypes were handled as single units for association and clustering, since linkage in the cohort was strong. Among around 400 genotyped donors of the cohort, an average of approximately 250,000 unique TCR beta nucleotide sequences were sequenced per donor, about a sixth of them non-productive. Findings and caveats that apply to the study as a whole: The sequencing pipeline was judged likely to have produced a cluster of highly shared sequence variants as a technical artifact. Three of the identified cytomegalovirus-associated TCR beta chains were confirmed in vitro to be specific for cytomegalovirus antigens. In the study, around 150 TCR beta chains were listed as associated with cytomegalovirus. V-gene and J-gene trimming of TCR beta chains was associated with a missense DCLRE1C variant in a later genetic analysis, and the association was replicated in an independent cohort. Because HLA typing was unavailable for some donors at each locus, only the typed subset was used in association tests. Presence/absence analyses assumed roughly uniform sequencing depth across donors, an assumption that may not hold. Because counts were too low, approximately 15 rarely observed V segments, including chromosome 9 orphons, were excluded from the earlier analysis of about 500 of the donors. The classifier was reported to diagnose cytomegalovirus status with high specificity and sensitivity in both the original and validation cohorts. Several of the top co-occurrence clusters appeared to be linked to parvovirus B19, influenza, CMV and Epstein-Barr virus, according to a later analysis. The only immune exposure information available for the cohort was CMV serostatus. Compared with equally common non-associated chains, HLA-associated TCR beta chains in a later analysis were more clonally expanded and had lower generation probabilities. The cohort was sequenced for TCR beta chains only, and without alpha or paired-chain data the features that could be detected were limited. Most CMV-associated TCR beta chains appeared to be HLA-restricted in a later analysis, and the HLA associations seemed to be driven largely by CMV exposure. A further reported finding was that TCR beta sequences accurately predicted the HLA-A and HLA-B alleles for most subjects in the first cohort. Some IMGT-functional V segments, including TRBV6-2 and TRBV6-3, could not be distinguished by the 87-base-pair reads and were therefore excluded. Correlated functional status among segregating V segments might reflect linkage disequilibrium, but an unknown experimental factor could not be ruled out. In a later genetic analysis, fewer N-insertions in productive TCRs were reported among donors in an Asian-associated ancestry cluster than the roughly 700-donor mean. In an earlier analysis of 587 of the donors, most TCR beta V segments appeared in productive rearrangements about 87% or about 30% of the time, broadly matching IMGT annotations. When HLA alleles, especially DR and DQ, strongly co-occurred, TCR associations were difficult to assign to individual alleles. In a later analysis, TCR association rates were found to vary across HLA loci, with the most associated TCRs seen for DRB1 alleles and the fewest for HLA-C alleles. Most TCR sequences were observed very rarely across donors, whereas some public TCRs were present in many individuals. At a false discovery rate of 0.05, a later analysis linked 16,000 or so TCR beta sequences to specific HLA alleles. The authors suggested that the approach could potentially be generalized to other disease states and immunological phenotypes.

Trimmed from V: 0 bases; trimmed from J: 8 bases; junction bases lacking a gene match: 7. From the germline V gene, CDR1 is SGDLS and CDR2 is YYNGEE. The CDR3 spans 15 residues, from the cysteine through the phenylalanine. Just CDR3 DNA is preserved here, 45 bases in frame from base 1. In total, over 600 healthy bone marrow donors made up the cohort. Cohort members were all nominally healthy when sampled, although unrecorded immune exposures were likely present. The donor was CMV seropositive and was included in the group of around 300 seropositive cohort members. Each donor provided a peripheral blood sample, and peripheral blood mononuclear cells were used for TCR beta sequencing. The Qiagen DNeasy Blood Extraction Kit was used to extract genomic DNA from the blood cell samples. Libraries were prepared through the immunoSEQ multiplex PCR assay. For the multiplex PCR, a mixture combining 60 forward primers for TCR Vbeta segments and 13 reverse primers for TCR Jbeta segments was used. A multiplex PCR assay on genomic DNA amplified the CDR3 region of rearranged TCR beta genes. Amplified TCR beta libraries were sequenced as 87-base-pair reads on the Illumina HiSeq System. As for how the authors treated the data: A later analysis tallied 70 million to 100 million unique TCR beta chains across the 650 to 750 repertoires, and around 10 million of those chains were shared by two or more donors. Raw reads were error-corrected and collapsed into unique sequences by a nearest-neighbor algorithm in which closely related sequences were merged to remove PCR and sequencing errors. V, D and J gene segments were assigned by aligning CDR3 sequences to IMGT reference sequences. For a sequence to be retained, a match of at least six nucleotides to both a V gene segment and a J gene segment was required. Rearrangements were called productive when the CDR3 lacked stop codons and stayed in frame with V and J; all others were non-productive. Following IMGT convention, CDR3 was defined as the stretch from the second conserved V-encoded cysteine to the conserved J-encoded phenylalanine. The earlier analysis of about 610 of the donors excluded any sequence lacking an unambiguous match to a single V gene segment. In an earlier analysis of roughly 600 of the donors, a V segment was called functional when productive rearrangements were above 56.7%, and segregating when the standard deviation between donors exceeded 5%. A statistical classification framework was developed to diagnose cytomegalovirus status using the catalog of TCR beta chain sequences. In a later analysis, TCR nucleotide sequences were compared against IMGT/GENE-DB human TR gene sequences so that V and J genes could be assigned. The TCRdist pipeline was used in a later analysis to assign CDR3 sequences and most-parsimonious VDJ recombination scenarios. In a later analysis, each TCR beta chain was defined by its CDR3 amino acid sequence together with its V-gene family, and reads without a unique V-gene family were excluded. A later analysis removed 450 to 600 highly shared, low-generation-probability nucleotide sequences to deal with suspected cross-contamination and a sequencing artifact. A later analysis calculated a clonal expansion index for each public chain from normalized within-repertoire ranks of inferred template counts. A later analysis computed generation probabilities with a VDJ recombination model fitted to out-of-frame rearrangements, and checked the results against IGoR. In a later analysis, hypergeometric tests were used to score TCR-TCR, TCR-HLA and TCR-CMV co-occurrence, with a repertoire-size bias correction applied to TCR pairs. In a later analysis, false discovery rates were estimated by permuting HLA or CMV assignments 20 times. In a later analysis, co-occurring TCRs were grouped using DBSCAN, with TCRdist sequence similarity added in when clustering inside HLA-allele-positive subsets. Co-occurrence clustering excluded repertoires with fewer than 30,000 or more than 120,000 public chains, plus five with anomalous nucleotide sharing. TCRdb mirrors the immuneACCESS table, restricted to in-frame sequences. Some clones are absent from its copies; in checked studies, under half trace to an unresolved V gene, and the reason for the others is unknown. V and J calls and clone size are as listed in that table; D and trimming were resolved from the DNA. For this sample there are more than 150,000 clones; approximately 80% appear just once. The top ten constitute 5% to 7.5% of the sample.

In the case of this clone: Its specific antigen is unknown. There are no base qualities to consult, and no much larger clone falls within one base.

The TCR sequence derives from a woman in her forties or fifties in good health and CMV-seropositive. The chain links TRBV9 with TRBJ2-2, and TRBD2 aligns with 7 junction nucleotides. Sequenced sample: PBMCs. The nucleotides are TGTGCCAGCAGCGTAGACTCTCCGGGACTAGGGGAGCTGTTTTTT. This codes for CASSVDSPGLGELFF. The variable domain in full, with residues beyond the CDR3 obtained from the reference TRBV9 and TRBJ2-2 genes, is DSGVTQTPKHLITATGQRVTLRCSPRSGDLSVYWYQQSLDQGLQFLIQYYNGEERAKGNILERFSAQQFPDLHSELNLSSLELGDSALYFCASSVDSPGLGELFFGEGSRLTVL.